The source of this T cell receptor beta chain is a study of blood T cell repertoires in COVID-19. Sequencing was performed with immunoSEQ multiplex PCR; in TCRdb, only in-frame clones are kept and a portion is missing. The data hold roughly 410,000 clones, with about 89% observed a single time. The CDR3 is 15 amino acids. With 9 bases removed from V and 2 bases from J, the gap between germline ends came to 19 bases. Germline-derived CDR1 and CDR2 are SSHAT and FNYEAQ (reference sequence). This clone was detected only once. The origin of this receptor is a woman aged 60-75 years with COVID-19, enrolled during active disease. What was sequenced was peripheral blood. This chain joins TRBV7-7 and TRBJ1-1; D ambiguous. CDR3 sequence: CASPAAKSLNTEAFF. CDR3 DNA sequence: TGTGCCAGTCCCGCCGCGAAGTCCCTAAACACTGAAGCTTTCTTT.